These 26 T cell receptor beta chains originate from one sample sequenced in a study of tissue T cells after allogeneic stem cell transplantation. Some clones are missing from TCRdb's copy, which holds only in-frame ones; the method was immunoSEQ multiplex PCR. The sample holds about 9,700 clones, approximately 59% seen once. The sequencing here drew on tissue from the ileum, taken at autopsy. The receptors here all came from a woman between 18 and 55 years old with breast cancer.

This sequence joins TRBV11-2 and TRBJ1-1; tentatively, D is TRBD1 (5 bases). Germline lookup yields CDR1 SGHAT and CDR2 FQNNGV. There are 15 residues in the CDR3. The V and J ends lost 6 bases and 10 bases respectively, with 24 bases between them. The CDR3: CASRRIKGTDLGAFF. The CDR3 nucleotides are TGTGCCAGCAGACGTATCAAAGGGACGGACCTGGGAGCTTTCTTT.

This chain uses TRBV4-3 with TRBJ2-3, with D unclear. Germline lookup yields CDR1 LGHNA and CDR2 YSLEER. The V end was cut by 0 bases, the J end by 0 bases, with 10 bases between. CDR3 length: 16 amino acids. CDR3 sequence (DNA): TGCGCCAGCAGCCAAGAGATGGCGAGAAGCACAGATACGCAGTATTTT. Encoded protein: CASSQEMARSTDTQYF.

The CDR3 nucleotides are TGTGCCAGTACCTTAACCGGGGTCGGGGAGCTGTTTTTT. Protein product: CASTLTGVGELFF. V gene TRBV19 combines with J gene TRBJ2-2, with D tentatively TRBD2 (5 bases). The germline gives CDR1 LNHDA, CDR2 SQIVND (reference sequence). V lost 7 bases and J 7 bases, leaving 13 bases between the germline ends. CDR3 length equals 13 residues.

The genes are TRBV6-2 or TRBV6-3 and TRBJ2-7, with D perhaps matching TRBD2 (6 bases). CDR1 MNHEY and CDR2 SVGEGT come from the germline V gene. V was shortened by 2 bases and J by 3 bases, with 11 bases between the two germline ends. This CDR3 is built from 14 residues. CDR3 nucleotides: TGTGCCAGCAGTTACGTCGGGGGTGACTACGAGCAGTACTTC. It translates to CASSYVGGDYEQYF.

This clone is judged medium-sized (0.01 to 0.1%). The V call is TRBV11-3, the J call TRBJ1-6; 7 nucleotides match TRBD1. Germline V CDR1 and CDR2: SGHNT, YENEEA. This CDR3 spans 12 amino acids. With 10 bases clipped from V and 9 bases from J, the junction kept 6 bases outside the gene matches. Here the CDR3 DNA reads TGTGCCAACAGGGGAGGGGGTTCACCCCTCCACTTT. Amino acid sequence: CANRGGGSPLHF.

This chain joins TRBV2 and TRBJ1-4; tentative D call: TRBD1 (6 bases). In germline, CDR1 is SNHLY, CDR2 FYNNEI. This CDR3 contains 14 residues. Trimming stripped 6 bases from V and 7 bases from J, with 15 bases between. CDR3: CASRAQGLSEKLFF. The CDR3 DNA reads TGTGCCAGCAGGGCCCAGGGGCTTAGTGAAAAACTGTTTTTT.

The chain combines TRBV6-5 with TRBJ2-7; 7 bases are shared with TRBD2. The ends lost 4 bases at V and 3 bases at J; junction bases unmatched: 6. CDR1 is MNHEY and CDR2 is SVGAGI in the germline V gene. There are 14 residues in the CDR3. The CDR3 loop reads CASSSGRGSYEQYF. CDR3 nucleotides: TGTGCCAGCAGTTCTGGGCGGGGGAGCTACGAGCAGTACTTC.

The rearrangement links TRBV7-6 to TRBJ2-3; 9 bases map to TRBD2. Germline CDR1 reads SGHVS; CDR2 reads FNYEAQ. V was clipped by 3 bases and J by 2 bases; unmatched bases: 6. The CDR3 is made up of 16 amino acids. The CDR3 DNA is TGTGCCAGCAGCTTCCTTAGCGGGAGATCCACAGATACGCAGTATTTT. As protein: CASSFLSGRSTDTQYF.

The chain recombines TRBV7-2 with TRBJ2-3; 8 bases are shared with TRBD2. Germline V gives CDR1 SGHTA, CDR2 FQGNSA. CDR3 length: 16 residues. V trimming: 5 bases; J trimming: 5 bases; junction bases outside the gene matches: 12. This CDR3 is CASSPLVGGAGDTQYF. Here the CDR3 DNA reads TGTGCCAGCAGCCCTTTGGTCGGGGGGGCCGGAGATACGCAGTATTTT. Together with reference TRBV7-2 and TRBJ2-3, the CDR3 gives the full variable domain: GAGVSQSPSNKVTEKGKDVELRCDPISGHTALYWYRQSLGQGLEFLIYFQGNSAPDKSGLPSDRFSAERTGGSVSTLTIQRTQQEDSAVYLCASSPLVGGAGDTQYFGPGTRLTVL.

This sequence joins TRBV5-1 and TRBJ1-1; D is possibly TRBD1 (5 bases). Trimming took off 5 bases at V and 7 bases at J, with 15 bases between the two ends. This CDR3 contains 13 residues. The germline CDR1 and CDR2 sequences are SGHRS and YFSETQ. The CDR3 DNA reads TGCGCCAGCAGACCGCTGACAGATATTGAAGCTTTCTTT. Amino acids: CASRPLTDIEAFF.

The sample holds one count of this clone. This sequence joins TRBV2 and TRBJ1-2; a weak D match, TRBD1 (6 bases). This CDR3 region has 15 residues. The germline V gene encodes CDR1 SNHLY and CDR2 FYNNEI. V was pared by 4 bases and J by 0 bases, with 12 bases between. The chain's CDR3 is CASSVTGSANYGYTF. CDR3 nucleotide sequence: TGTGCCAGCAGTGTAACAGGGTCAGCTAACTATGGCTACACCTTC.

This chain joins TRBV5-5 and TRBJ1-2; 12 nucleotides agree with TRBD1. The V and J ends lost 0 bases and 9 bases, in that order; junction bases with no gene match: 3. From germline, CDR1 is SGHKS and CDR2 YYEKEE (reference sequence). The CDR3 contains 14 residues. Here the CDR3 DNA reads TGTGCCAGCAGCTTGGGGGGACAGGGGGCGAGCTACACCTTC. This translates into CASSLGGQGASYTF.

V is TRBV6-6 and J is TRBJ2-3, with 8 bases matching TRBD1. Germline V gene lookup returns CDR1 MNHNY and CDR2 SVGAGI (reference sequence). There are 14 residues in the CDR3. Trimming at V came to 6 bases and at J to 4 bases, leaving 6 bases not matched to a gene. The CDR3: CASRDRGGADTQYF. Written as DNA, the CDR3 is TGTGCCAGCAGAGACAGGGGCGGGGCAGATACGCAGTATTTT.

This clone was seen a few times. This sequence joins TRBV29-1 and TRBJ2-7; no reliable D call. The CDR3 sequence is 11 residues long. Trimming stripped 7 bases from V and 3 bases from J, with 10 bases between. Germline V CDR1 and CDR2: SQVTM, ANQGSEA. The CDR3 sequence is CSARSIYEQYF. In DNA, the CDR3 is TGCAGCGCCCGAAGTATCTACGAGCAGTACTTC.

This clone showed up just a few times. The genes are TRBV4-2 and TRBJ2-7; no clear D gene. Germline V lookup: CDR1 LGHNA, CDR2 YNFKEQ. V shed 1 base and J shed 3 bases, with 19 bases lying between them. The CDR3 covers 17 residues. CDR3 DNA sequence: TGTGCCAGCAGCCAAGCAGACACCCTAAATAAAGACTACGAGCAGTACTTC. Translated: CASSQADTLNKDYEQYF.

This clone was observed a handful of times. This chain links TRBV9 with TRBJ1-2; no clear D. The CDR3 totals 12 residues. Germline assignment: CDR1 SGDLS and CDR2 YYNGEE. The V and J ends lost 3 bases and 8 bases respectively, with 11 bases between them. The CDR3, as DNA: TGTGCCAGCAGCGGCCTCGAAGGGGGCTACACCTTC. Encoded protein: CASSGLEGGYTF. Complete variable domain (other parts from reference TRBV9 and TRBJ1-2): DSGVTQTPKHLITATGQRVTLRCSPRSGDLSVYWYQQSLDQGLQFLIQYYNGEERAKGNILERFSAQQFPDLHSELNLSSLELGDSALYFCASSGLEGGYTFGSGTRLTVV.

V is TRBV10-3 and J is TRBJ1-5; 8 bases agree with TRBD1. After removal of 6 bases from V and 6 bases from J, the junction contained 10 bases not matched to a gene. The CDR3 contains 15 residues. CDR1 and CDR2 from the germline V gene are ENHRY and SYGVKD. The CDR3 DNA reads as TGTGCCATCAGCAGCGGACAGGGAATGATTCAGCCCCAGCATTTT. Its translation is CAISSGQGMIQPQHF.

There are a few counts of this clone. The rearrangement joins TRBV10-3 to TRBJ1-5, with D perhaps matching TRBD1 (6 bases). CDR3 length: 16 amino acids. Trimming left V 0 bases short and J 4 bases short, with 13 bases between. Per germline, CDR1 ENHRY and CDR2 SYGVKD. The CDR3 nucleotides read TGTGCCATCAGTGAGTCTCTAGGGGGGGCAAATCAGCCCCAGCATTTT. It yields the protein CAISESLGGANQPQHF.

V and J are TRBV5-4 and TRBJ2-3, with D possibly matching TRBD1 (6 bases). Germline loops: CDR1 SGHNT, CDR2 YYREEE (reference sequence). This CDR3 comprises 14 residues. Between the trimmed V and J ends, which lost 2 bases and 2 bases, there was a span of 9 bases. The CDR3 sequence is CASSFWTDTDTQYF. CDR3 DNA sequence: TGTGCCAGCAGCTTTTGGACAGACACAGATACGCAGTATTTT.

The chain joins TRBV30 to TRBJ2-5, with D possibly being TRBD1 (5 bases). Germline values: CDR1 GTSNPN, CDR2 SVGIG (reference sequence). The CDR3 extends over 12 amino acids. The ends were cut back, 5 bases at V and 5 bases at J, with 12 bases in the middle. The CDR3 region is CAWQGVGETQYF. The DNA for the CDR3 is TGTGCCTGGCAGGGTGTCGGGGAGACCCAGTACTTC.

The V call is TRBV29-1, the J call TRBJ1-2, with 7 bases matching TRBD1. Germline V gene lookup returns CDR1 SQVTM and CDR2 ANQGSEA. V shed 6 bases and J 4 bases; nucleotides not matched to a gene: 8. The length of the CDR3 is 13 residues. The CDR3 DNA reads TGCAGCGTCGAGGGGACAGAACTCTATGGCTACACCTTC. It codes for CSVEGTELYGYTF. Using reference TRBV29-1 and TRBJ1-2 for the parts outside the CDR3, the full variable domain is SAVISQKPSRDICQRGTSLTIQCQVDSQVTMMFWYRQQPGQSLTLIATANQGSEATYESGFVIDKFPISRPNLTFSTLTVSNMSPEDSSIYLCSVEGTELYGYTFGSGTRLTVV.

V is TRBV28 and J is TRBJ1-5, with D uncertain. This CDR3 contains 13 residues. The V end lost 3 bases, the J end lost 5 bases, and 8 bases lay between the germline ends. Looked up from germline, CDR1 is MDHEN and CDR2 is SYDVKM. This CDR3 reads CASSLTRDQPQHF. For the CDR3, the DNA is TGTGCCAGCAGTTTGACTCGGGATCAGCCCCAGCATTTT.

This clone was recorded a few times. The rearrangement uses TRBV6-1 and TRBJ2-7; 11 nucleotides align to TRBD2. V gave up 2 bases and J gave up 3 bases; unmatched junction bases: 9. The germline gives CDR1 MNHNS, CDR2 SASEGT. This CDR3 contains 17 residues. The DNA for the CDR3 is TGTGCCAGCAGTGAAACCCCCACTAGCGGGGGCTTCTACGAGCAGTACTTC. Its translation is CASSETPTSGGFYEQYF.

The rearrangement links TRBV4-2 to TRBJ2-3, with 10 bases that match TRBD2. Germline CDR1 reads LGHNA; CDR2 reads YNFKEQ. Trimming cost V 2 bases and J 1 base; bases outside gene matches: 9. This CDR3 is built from 18 residues. The DNA for the CDR3 is TGTGCCAGCAGCCAACTTGTTCGGACTAGCGGACGCACAGATACGCAGTATTTT. Residues: CASSQLVRTSGRTDTQYF.

This clone is classed as medium-sized. This chain connects TRBV7-9 to TRBJ1-2, with TRBD1 identical over 8 bases. Per the germline V gene, CDR1 is SEHNR and CDR2 is FQNEAQ (reference sequence). The CDR3 consists of 13 residues. The V gene end was trimmed by 3 bases and the J gene end by 8 bases; junction bases not matched to a gene: 5. Here the CDR3 DNA reads TGTGCCAGCAGCTTTGGACAGGGAGAGGGCTACACCTTC. Its translation: CASSFGQGEGYTF. Complete variable domain (other parts from reference TRBV7-9 and TRBJ1-2): DTGVSQNPRHKITKRGQNVTFRCDPISEHNRLYWYRQTLGQGPEFLTYFQNEAQLEKSRLLSDRFSAERPKGSFSTLEIQRTEQGDSAMYLCASSFGQGEGYTFGSGTRLTVV.

V usage is TRBV6-6 and J usage is TRBJ2-7, with D unresolved. Germline lookup yields CDR1 MNHNY and CDR2 SVGAGI (reference sequence). The V and J ends lost 6 bases and 2 bases respectively, with 14 bases between them. This CDR3 spans 14 amino acids. As DNA, the CDR3 is TGTGCCAGCAGCCCAAGACGGAATACCTACGAGCAGTACTTC. The encoded protein is CASSPRRNTYEQYF.